The 8 T cell receptor beta chains reported below all come from one sample, sequenced in a study of early T cells in non-severe SARS-CoV-2 infection. A single record per CDR3 protein comes from TCRdb applying MiXCR to the 5' RACE reads. The top ten hold approximately 5.4% of the sample, which has tens of thousands of distinct CDR3 sequences, 5% to 6% seen once. Sequencing was performed on whole blood, taken at baseline. The receptors stem from an adult who was a healthcare worker with PCR-confirmed SARS-CoV-2 infection or an uninfected control (not recorded which).

This clonotype was seen ten or more times. The rearrangement links TRBV20-1 to TRBJ2-7; 7 bases match TRBD2. The V segment lost 1 base and the J segment 0 bases; nucleotides outside the gene matches: 3. Germline CDR1 DFQATT, CDR2 SNEGSKA (reference sequence). The CDR3 sequence is 14 residues long. The DNA of the CDR3 is TGCAGTGCTAGAGGTCTAGCGGCCTCCTACGAGCAGTACTTC. As protein: CSARGLAASYEQYF.

The chain couples TRBV20-1 to TRBJ2-2; 7 bases align to TRBD2. Trimming took 5 bases from V and 1 from J; bases not matched to a gene: 4. Germline-derived CDR1 and CDR2 are DFQATT and SNEGSKA (reference sequence). This CDR3 has 14 amino acids. CDR3 region: CSALAVMNTGELFF. DNA of the CDR3: TGCAGTGCTCTAGCGGTAATGAACACCGGGGAGCTGTTTTTT.

This chain joins TRBV5-5 and TRBJ2-2, with D perhaps being TRBD1 or TRBD2 (6 bases each). Germline lookup yields CDR1 SGHKS and CDR2 YYEKEE (reference sequence). The CDR3 runs to 18 residues. V was pared by 0 bases and J by 6 bases, with 21 bases between. The CDR3 here is CASSLGGFGGLNAGELFF. The DNA for the CDR3 is TGTGCCAGCAGCTTGGGCGGATTTGGGGGGCTGAATGCCGGGGAGCTGTTTTTT.

Many counts were recorded for this clonotype. The J gene is TRBJ2-7, the V gene TRBV18, with 7 bases that match TRBD2. CDR3 length equals 14 residues. The germline CDR1 and CDR2 sequences are KGHSH and LQKENI. J gave up 3 bases and V 3 bases, and 5 bases lay outside the gene matches. CDR3 sequence reads: CASSPQGRDYEQYF. CDR3 in DNA: TGTGCCAGCTCACCTCAAGGGAGGGACTACGAGCAGTACTTC.

This clonotype was observed many times. The rearrangement joins TRBV7-6 to TRBJ2-7; 12 bases match TRBD2. CDR1 SGHVS and CDR2 FNYEAQ come from the germline V gene. Trimming cost V 5 bases and J 4 bases; bases outside gene matches: 15. The CDR3 totals 18 residues. The CDR3 sequence is CASSPLPTSGSSVYEQYF. Here the CDR3 DNA reads TGTGCCAGCAGCCCTTTGCCGACTAGCGGGAGCTCGGTTTACGAGCAGTACTTC.

This clonotype was seen repeatedly, ten times or more. The chain couples TRBV20-1 to TRBJ2-1; D may be TRBD2 (5 bases). There are 15 residues in the CDR3. V dropped 0 bases and J dropped 9 bases, with 18 bases sitting between them. Germline loops: CDR1 DFQATT, CDR2 SNEGSKA (reference sequence). The CDR3 nucleotides are TGCAGTGCTAGAGATAGGATGTCGCACGGAGGTGAGCAGTTCTTC. Its protein is CSARDRMSHGGEQFF.

At least ten counts were recorded for this clonotype. J is TRBJ2-7 and V is TRBV11-3; 7 nucleotides agree with TRBD2. CDR3 length: 13 residues. Per the germline V gene, CDR1 is SGHNT and CDR2 is YENEEA. J was trimmed by 4 bases and V by 5 bases; bases with no gene match: 5. The CDR3 DNA reads TGTGCCAGCAGCGGGGACTACGGATACGAGCAGTACTTC. Its protein product is CASSGDYGYEQYF.

The chain uses TRBV7-9 and TRBJ2-1; D ambiguous. The CDR3 has 13 residues. The V gene lost 4 bases and the J gene lost 4 bases, with 8 bases spanning the gap. In germline, CDR1 is SEHNR, CDR2 FQNEAQ (reference sequence). CDR3 nucleotides: TGTGCCAGCAGCTGGGTGCCGTACAATGAGCAGTTCTTC. Its translation is CASSWVPYNEQFF.